The following is a TCR beta chain sequence with its context. The antigen is not known. The entry originates in a study of spatial heterogeneity in lung cancer. About the research overall: Among detected sequences, beta-chain ones consistently exceeded alpha-chain ones in number. Whole-study findings and limits: Blood contained ubiquitous expanded tumor TCRs more at resection than at follow-up.

Time point meaning: sample taken at primary tumor resection. Tumor, nontumor lung or frozen PBMC supplied whole RNA that was sequenced unsorted. Donation came from 70 or so patients with untreated early-stage non-small cell lung cancer. This CDR3 is built from 14 residues. The V gene lost 7 bases and the J gene lost 4 bases, with 14 bases spanning the gap. TCRdb analysed the 5' RACE reads with MiXCR anew, one entry per CDR3 protein. The table includes about 86,000 distinct CDR3 sequences, approximately 12% detected once. This rearrangement joins TRBV12-3 or TRBV12-4 to TRBJ1-5; maybe TRBD1 (6 bases). This sequence originates from a male donor with early-stage non-small cell lung cancer. Sequenced here: PBMCs, sampled at surgery. CDR3 coding DNA: TGTGCCAGCACCCTTGGACAGTTGAATCAGCCCCAGCATTTT. Its protein is CASTLGQLNQPQHF.